Listed below are T cell receptor beta chains from one sample, sequenced in a study of CD8 T cells in ankylosing spondylitis. TCRdb called the 5' RACE reads again in MiXCR, with one record for every CDR3 protein. This sample has approximately 540,000 distinct CDR3 sequences; about an eighth occur once, and the top ten carry 6.8%. The source material was blood, either unsorted or a sorted T cell fraction (not recorded which). These receptor sequences come from a male donor with ankylosing spondylitis. Each CDR3 is given with its conserved first and last residue. A D gene is named only where the DNA matches it firmly. The size entry is marked missing in some rows and otherwise reads once, few, many or a size class.

few	NA	TRBV6-1	TRBJ1-2	TGTGCCAGCAGTGAAGCTGGAGGGAACTATGGCTACACCTTC	CASSEAGGNYGYTF
few	TRBD1	TRBV5-1	TRBJ1-1	TGCGCCAGCAGCCCGGACAGGGGGAGGTCCAGCACTGAAGCTTTCTTT	CASSPDRGRSSTEAFF
NA	TRBD2	TRBV5-6	TRBJ2-1	TGTGCCAGCAGTACCGGGACTAGGACGCACAATGAGCAGTTCTTC	CASSTGTRTHNEQFF
NA	TRBD1	TRBV11-2	TRBJ2-1	TGTGCCAGCAGCCCCGGGACAGGGGGGATTGGGCAGTTCTTC	CASSPGTGGIGQFF
few	TRBD1	TRBV20-1	TRBJ2-3	TGCAGTGCTAGAGATAGGGCAGGGGGTCCGCCAGATACGCAGTATTTT	CSARDRAGGPPDTQYF
few	NA	TRBV6-2/TRBV6-3	TRBJ2-2	TGTGCCAGCAGGGTTAGCGGCAGCACCGGGGAGCTGTTTTTT	CASRVSGSTGELFF
few	NA	TRBV9	TRBJ2-3	TGTGCCAGCAGCGTAGGGGTGGGAGATACGCAGTATTTT	CASSVGVGDTQYF
few	NA	TRBV5-1	TRBJ2-2	TGCGCCAGCAGCTCGGACAGCTTAAACACCGGGGAGCTGTTTTTT	CASSSDSLNTGELFF
few	NA	TRBV10-2	TRBJ2-1	TGCGCCAGCAATCTGGACCCGTCGTTAGCCGGGGAGCAGTTCTTC	CASNLDPSLAGEQFF
NA	TRBD1	TRBV5-1	TRBJ2-5	TGCGCCAGCAGCTTGGGGGACAGCGGAATAGAGACCCAGTACTTC	CASSLGDSGIETQYF
NA	TRBD1	TRBV11-3	TRBJ2-1	TGTGCCAGCAGCTCCGACCGGGACAGGGGGCAGTTCTTC	CASSSDRDRGQFF
few	NA	TRBV10-3	TRBJ1-1	TGTGCCATCAGTGAGTCGACAGGAGAGACCACTGAAGCTTTCTTT	CAISESTGETTEAFF
NA	NA	TRBV7-2	TRBJ2-3	TGTGCCAGCAGCTTAGGTTCAGAGACTAGCACAGATACGCAGTATTTT	CASSLGSETSTDTQYF
NA	TRBD1	TRBV20-1	TRBJ2-7	TGCAGTGCTAGCTATGAGGGGGCAGGCGAGCAGTACTTC	CSASYEGAGEQYF
NA	NA	TRBV7-9	TRBJ1-2	TGTGCCAGCAGCGTAGACGGGGCCTTCTATGGCTACACCTTC	CASSVDGAFYGYTF
once	NA	TRBV7-8	TRBJ2-1	TGTGCCAGCAGCTTAAATCCCTTGGGCGGAGACAATGAGCAGTTCTTC	CASSLNPLGGDNEQFF
few	TRBD2	TRBV18	TRBJ2-1	TGTGCCAGCTCACCACCGTCTAGCGGCTCCTACAATGAGCAGTTCTTC	CASSPPSSGSYNEQFF
NA	NA	TRBV20-1	TRBJ1-3	TGCAGTGCTAGGGAGCGGATCTCTGGAAACACCATATATTTT	CSARERISGNTIYF
NA	TRBD2	TRBV20-1	TRBJ2-1	TGCAGTGCTAGCGGGAGGTACTACAATGAGCAGTTCTTC	CSASGRYYNEQFF